This TCR beta chain was captured in a study of OX40 agonist ivuxolimab in advanced cancers. Study as a whole: Of mixed ages from about 23 to 85 and averaging 60 years, the group was about 80% male. Study-level results: Nonresponders, in some cases, also had low normalized T-cell clonal expansion.

Germline assignment: CDR1 LNHDA and CDR2 SQIVND (reference sequence). This CDR3 region has 14 residues. V lost 5 bases and J lost 4, with 12 bases in between. TCRdb keeps only in-frame clones here, not all; method: immunoSEQ multiplex PCR. The data show 80,000 or so clones, 85% to 90% seen once. Turning to this clone: Its target is unknown.

This TCR was sampled from an adult with an advanced solid tumor such as melanoma, head and neck, liver or kidney cancer. The specimen comprised CD4+ or CD8+ T cells sorted from blood, sampled in a trial of the OX40 agonist ivuxolimab. The genes are TRBV19 and TRBJ2-1, with D perhaps TRBD2 (5 bases). The CDR3 loop is CASSSPGGYNEQFF. The CDR3 coding sequence is TGTGCCAGTAGTTCCCCTGGCGGGTACAATGAGCAGTTCTTC.